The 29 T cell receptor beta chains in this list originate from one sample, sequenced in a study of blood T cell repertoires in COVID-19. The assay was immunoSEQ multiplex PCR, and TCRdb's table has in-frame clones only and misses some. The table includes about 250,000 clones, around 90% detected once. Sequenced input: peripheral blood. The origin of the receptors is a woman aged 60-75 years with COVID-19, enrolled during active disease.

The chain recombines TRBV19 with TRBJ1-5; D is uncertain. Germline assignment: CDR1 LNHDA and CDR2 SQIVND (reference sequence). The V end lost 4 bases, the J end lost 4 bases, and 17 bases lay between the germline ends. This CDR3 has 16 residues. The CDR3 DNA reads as TGTGCCAGTAGTAGAGTCACCGGGAACCCTAATCAGCCCCAGCATTTT. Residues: CASSRVTGNPNQPQHF.

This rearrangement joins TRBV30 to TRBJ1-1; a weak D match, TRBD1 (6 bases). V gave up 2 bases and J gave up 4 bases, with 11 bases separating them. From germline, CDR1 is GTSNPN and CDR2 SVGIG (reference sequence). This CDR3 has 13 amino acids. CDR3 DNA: TGTGCCTGGAGTTCACAGGGTATCACTGAAGCTTTCTTT. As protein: CAWSSQGITEAFF. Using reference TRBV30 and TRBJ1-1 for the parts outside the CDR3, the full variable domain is SQTIHQWPATLVQPVGSPLSLECTVEGTSNPNLYWYRQAAGRGLQLLFYSVGIGQISSEVPQNLSASRPQDRQFILSSKKLLLSDSGFYLCAWSSQGITEAFFGQGTRLTVV.

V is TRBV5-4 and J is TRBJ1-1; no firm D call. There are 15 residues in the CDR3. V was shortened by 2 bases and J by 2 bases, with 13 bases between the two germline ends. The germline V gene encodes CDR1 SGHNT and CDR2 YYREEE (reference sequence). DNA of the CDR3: TGTGCCAGCAGCTTTCAAGGACGGGGAAACACTGAAGCTTTCTTT. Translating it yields CASSFQGRGNTEAFF.

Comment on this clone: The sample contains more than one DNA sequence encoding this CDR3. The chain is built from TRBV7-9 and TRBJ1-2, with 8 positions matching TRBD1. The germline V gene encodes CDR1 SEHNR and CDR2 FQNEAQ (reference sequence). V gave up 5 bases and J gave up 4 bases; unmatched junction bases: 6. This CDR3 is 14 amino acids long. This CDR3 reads CASSLQGAGYGYTF. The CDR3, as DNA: TGTGCCAGCAGCCTTCAGGGGGCGGGCTATGGCTACACCTTC.

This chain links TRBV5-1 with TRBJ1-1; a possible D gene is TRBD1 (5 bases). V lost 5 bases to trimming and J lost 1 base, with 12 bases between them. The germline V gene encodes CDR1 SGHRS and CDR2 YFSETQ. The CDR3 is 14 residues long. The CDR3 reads CASRRTGENTEAFF. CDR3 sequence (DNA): TGCGCCAGCAGGAGAACAGGAGAGAACACTGAAGCTTTCTTT.

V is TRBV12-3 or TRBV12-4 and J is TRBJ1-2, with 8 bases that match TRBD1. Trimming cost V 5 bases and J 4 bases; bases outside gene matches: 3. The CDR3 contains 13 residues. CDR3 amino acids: CASSEQGGYGYTF. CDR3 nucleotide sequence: TGTGCCAGCAGTGAACAGGGGGGCTATGGCTACACCTTC.

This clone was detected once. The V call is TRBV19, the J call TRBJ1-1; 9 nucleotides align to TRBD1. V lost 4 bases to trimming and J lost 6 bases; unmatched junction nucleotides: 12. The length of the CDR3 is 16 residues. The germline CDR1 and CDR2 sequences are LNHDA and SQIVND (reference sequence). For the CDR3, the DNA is TGTGCCAGTAGTAGGATCGCTGGACAGGGGATCCCTGAAGCTTTCTTT. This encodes CASSRIAGQGIPEAFF.

The CDR3 DNA follows: TGTGCCAGCAGCTTAGGAGGTCAGGGTCCTACTCCTGGAAACACCATATATTTT. Its translation: CASSLGGQGPTPGNTIYF. The rearrangement uses TRBV7-2 and TRBJ1-3; D may be TRBD1 (5 bases). The CDR3 extends over 18 amino acids. The germline V and J ends were trimmed by 1 base and 2 bases, with 18 bases remaining between them. From germline, CDR1 is SGHTA and CDR2 FQGNSA.

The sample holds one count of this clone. The CDR3 DNA is TGTGCCAGCAGCGCAAGCCCTCTAGTTAGCACAGATACGCAGTATTTT. Its protein product is CASSASPLVSTDTQYF. This rearrangement joins TRBV9 to TRBJ2-3; D not certain. Germline assignment: CDR1 SGDLS and CDR2 YYNGEE. The V end lost 3 bases, the J end lost 0 bases, and 14 bases lay between the germline ends. The CDR3 spans 16 residues.

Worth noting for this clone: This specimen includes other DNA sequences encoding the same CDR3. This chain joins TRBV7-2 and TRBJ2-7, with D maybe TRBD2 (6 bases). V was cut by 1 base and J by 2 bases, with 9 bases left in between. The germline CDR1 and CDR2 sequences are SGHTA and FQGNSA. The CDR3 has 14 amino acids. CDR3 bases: TGTGCCAGCAGCTTAGGCACGGGAGCCTACGAGCAGTACTTC. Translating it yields CASSLGTGAYEQYF.

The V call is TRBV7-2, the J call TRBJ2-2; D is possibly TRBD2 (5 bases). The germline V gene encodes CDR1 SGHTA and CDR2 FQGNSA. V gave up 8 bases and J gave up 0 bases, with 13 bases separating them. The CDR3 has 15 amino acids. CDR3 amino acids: CASRPTTTNTGELFF. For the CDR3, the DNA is TGTGCCAGCCGACCTACGACTACGAACACCGGGGAGCTGTTTTTT.

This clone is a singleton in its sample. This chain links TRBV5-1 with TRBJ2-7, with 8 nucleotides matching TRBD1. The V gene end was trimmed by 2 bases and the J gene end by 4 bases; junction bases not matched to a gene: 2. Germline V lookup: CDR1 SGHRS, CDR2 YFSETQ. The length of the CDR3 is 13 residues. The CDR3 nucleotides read TGCGCCAGCAGCTTCACAGGGGGGTACGAGCAGTACTTC. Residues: CASSFTGGYEQYF.

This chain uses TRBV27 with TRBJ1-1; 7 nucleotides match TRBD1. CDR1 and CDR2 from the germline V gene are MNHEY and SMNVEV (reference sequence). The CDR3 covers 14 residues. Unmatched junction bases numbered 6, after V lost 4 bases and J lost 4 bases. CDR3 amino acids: CASSSRGQGTEAFF. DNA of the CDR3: TGTGCCAGCAGTTCAAGGGGGCAGGGCACTGAAGCTTTCTTT.

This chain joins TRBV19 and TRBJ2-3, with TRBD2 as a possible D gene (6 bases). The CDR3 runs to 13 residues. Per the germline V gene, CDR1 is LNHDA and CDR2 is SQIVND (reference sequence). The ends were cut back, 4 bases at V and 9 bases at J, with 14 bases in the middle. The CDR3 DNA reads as TGTGCCAGTAGTAGCTTGCGCGGGGAAACGCAGTATTTT. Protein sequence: CASSSLRGETQYF.

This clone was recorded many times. As DNA, the CDR3 is TGCGCCAGCAGCCAAAGGCCGGACAGGGCGGTAGATACGCAGTATTTT. The encoded protein is CASSQRPDRAVDTQYF. This rearrangement joins TRBV4-1 to TRBJ2-3, with 8 bases that match TRBD1. V shed 2 bases and J 5 bases; nucleotides not matched to a gene: 9. The CDR3 consists of 16 residues. The germline gives CDR1 MGHRA, CDR2 YSYEKL.

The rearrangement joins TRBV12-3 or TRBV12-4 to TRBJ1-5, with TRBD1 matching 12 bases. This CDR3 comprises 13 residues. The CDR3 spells CASGTGGFQPQHF. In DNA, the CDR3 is TGTGCGAGCGGGACAGGGGGCTTTCAGCCCCAGCATTTT.

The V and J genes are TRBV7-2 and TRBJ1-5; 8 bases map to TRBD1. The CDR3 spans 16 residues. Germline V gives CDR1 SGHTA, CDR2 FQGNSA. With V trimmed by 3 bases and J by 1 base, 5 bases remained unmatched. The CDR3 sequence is CASSLDRARSNQPQHF. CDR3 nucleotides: TGTGCCAGCAGCTTGGACAGGGCGAGGAGCAATCAGCCCCAGCATTTT.

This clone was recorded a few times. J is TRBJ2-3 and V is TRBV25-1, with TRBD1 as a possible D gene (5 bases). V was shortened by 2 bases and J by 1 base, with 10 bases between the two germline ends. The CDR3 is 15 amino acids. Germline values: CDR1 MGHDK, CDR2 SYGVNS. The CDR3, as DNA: TGTGCCAGCAGTGAAGACAGTTGGCGCACAGATACGCAGTATTTT. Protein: CASSEDSWRTDTQYF. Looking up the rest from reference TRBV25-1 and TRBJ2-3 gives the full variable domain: EADIYQTPRYLVIGTGKKITLECSQTMGHDKMYWYQQDPGMELHLIHYSYGVNSTEKGDLSSESTVSRIRTEHFPLTLESARPSHTSQYLCASSEDSWRTDTQYFGPGTRLTVL.

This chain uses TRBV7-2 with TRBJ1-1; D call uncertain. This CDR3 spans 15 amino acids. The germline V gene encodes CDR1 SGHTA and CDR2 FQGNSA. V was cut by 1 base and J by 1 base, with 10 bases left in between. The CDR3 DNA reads TGTGCCAGCAGCTTAGTTCCGGTGAGGAACACTGAAGCTTTCTTT. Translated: CASSLVPVRNTEAFF.

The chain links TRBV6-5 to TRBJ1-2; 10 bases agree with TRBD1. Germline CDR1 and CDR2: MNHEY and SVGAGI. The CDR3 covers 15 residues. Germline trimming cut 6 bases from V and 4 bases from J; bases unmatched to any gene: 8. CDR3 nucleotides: TGTGCCAGCAGCACGGGACAGGGGACGCTCTATGGCTACACCTTC. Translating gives CASSTGQGTLYGYTF.

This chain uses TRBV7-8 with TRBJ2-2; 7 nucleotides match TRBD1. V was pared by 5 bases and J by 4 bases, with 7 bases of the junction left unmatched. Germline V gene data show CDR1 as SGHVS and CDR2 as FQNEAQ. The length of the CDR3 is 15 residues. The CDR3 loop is CASSGVGQVTGELFF. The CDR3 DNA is TGTGCCAGCAGCGGAGTCGGACAGGTCACCGGGGAGCTGTTTTTT.

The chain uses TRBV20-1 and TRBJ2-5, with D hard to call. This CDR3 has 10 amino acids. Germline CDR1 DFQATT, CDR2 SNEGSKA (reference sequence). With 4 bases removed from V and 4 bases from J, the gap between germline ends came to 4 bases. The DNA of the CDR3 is TGCAGTGCTACGAGAGAGACCCAGTACTTC. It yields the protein CSATRETQYF.

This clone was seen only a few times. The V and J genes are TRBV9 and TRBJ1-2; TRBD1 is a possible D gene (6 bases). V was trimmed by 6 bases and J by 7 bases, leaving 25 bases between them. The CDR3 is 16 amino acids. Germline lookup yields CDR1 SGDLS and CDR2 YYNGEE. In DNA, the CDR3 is TGTGCCAGCAACCCCACGTGGGGGGGGCAGGGAGGTGGCTACACCTTC. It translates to CASNPTWGGQGGGYTF.

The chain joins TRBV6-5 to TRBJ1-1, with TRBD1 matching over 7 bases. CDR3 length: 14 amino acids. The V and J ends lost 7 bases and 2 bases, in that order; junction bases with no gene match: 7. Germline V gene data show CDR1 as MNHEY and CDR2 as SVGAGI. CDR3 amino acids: CASIRDSDNTEAFF. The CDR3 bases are TGTGCCAGCATCCGGGACAGCGATAACACTGAAGCTTTCTTT.

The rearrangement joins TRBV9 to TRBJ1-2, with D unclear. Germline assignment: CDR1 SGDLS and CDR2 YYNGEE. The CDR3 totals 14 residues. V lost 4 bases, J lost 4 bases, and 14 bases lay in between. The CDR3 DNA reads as TGTGCCAGCAGCACACCTTCTGGGCGCTATGGCTACACCTTC. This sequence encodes CASSTPSGRYGYTF.

In DNA form, the CDR3 reads TGTGCCAGCAGCCCCACACAGGGGAGCTCCTACGAGCAGTACTTC. Its protein product is CASSPTQGSSYEQYF. The chain couples TRBV7-9 to TRBJ2-7; 7 bases map to TRBD1. The V segment lost 5 bases and the J segment 0 bases; nucleotides outside the gene matches: 7. Looked up from germline, CDR1 is SEHNR and CDR2 is FQNEAQ (reference sequence). The CDR3 length is 15 residues.

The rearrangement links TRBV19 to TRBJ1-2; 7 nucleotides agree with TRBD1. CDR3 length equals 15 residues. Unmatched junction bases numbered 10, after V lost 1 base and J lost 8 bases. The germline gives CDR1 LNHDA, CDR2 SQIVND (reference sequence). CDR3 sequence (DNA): TGTGCCAGTAGTATAGGCACCGGGACAGCTAAAGGCTACACCTTC. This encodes CASSIGTGTAKGYTF.

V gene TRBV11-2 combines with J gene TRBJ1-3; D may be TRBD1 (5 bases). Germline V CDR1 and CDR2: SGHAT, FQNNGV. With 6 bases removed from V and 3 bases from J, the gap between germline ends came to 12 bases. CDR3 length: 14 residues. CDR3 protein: CASRPAGIGNTIYF. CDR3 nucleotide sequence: TGTGCCAGCAGACCTGCAGGGATTGGAAACACCATATATTTT. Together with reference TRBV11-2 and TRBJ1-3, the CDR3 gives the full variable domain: EAGVAQSPRYKIIEKRQSVAFWCNPISGHATLYWYQQILGQGPKLLIQFQNNGVVDDSQLPKDRFSAERLKGVDSTLKIQPAKLEDSAVYLCASRPAGIGNTIYFGEGSWLTVV.

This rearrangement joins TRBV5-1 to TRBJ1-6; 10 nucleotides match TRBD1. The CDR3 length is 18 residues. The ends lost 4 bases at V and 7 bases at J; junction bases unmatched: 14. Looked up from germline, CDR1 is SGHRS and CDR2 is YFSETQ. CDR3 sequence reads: CASSRGLGQGTGNSPLHF. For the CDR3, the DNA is TGCGCCAGCAGCCGCGGACTGGGACAGGGGACGGGAAATTCACCCCTCCACTTT.